A single sample gave rise to the 11 T cell receptor beta chains below, sequenced in a study of blood T cell repertoires in COVID-19. Using immunoSEQ multiplex PCR, the repertoire was profiled, and TCRdb retains in-frame clones only, with some absent. The table has around 100,000 clones, approximately 69% seen once; the top ten hold around 6.3%. Sequenced material: peripheral blood. These receptors were collected from a man older than 75 with acute or convalescent COVID-19.

This clone has only one observation. V is TRBV4-2 and J is TRBJ2-1, with D uncertain. This CDR3 region has 15 residues. The germline V and J ends were trimmed by 1 base and 2 bases, with 9 bases remaining between them. The V gene's germline CDR1 is LGHNA and CDR2 YNFKEQ. The CDR3 DNA sequence: TGTGCCAGCAGCCAAGGGGCCGAGACCTACAATGAGCAGTTCTTC. This sequence encodes CASSQGAETYNEQFF.

This chain uses TRBV10-3 with TRBJ1-1, with D perhaps TRBD1 (5 bases). Germline CDR1 ENHRY, CDR2 SYGVKD. Trimming removed 6 bases from V and 10 bases from J, with 18 bases in between. CDR3 length equals 13 residues. The CDR3 region is CAIRRLREEVAFF. CDR3 in DNA: TGTGCCATCAGAAGACTCAGGGAGGAGGTAGCTTTCTTT.

This clone was counted between two and nine times. The rearrangement links TRBV4-1 to TRBJ2-7; possibly TRBD1 for D (7 bases). Trimming stripped 2 bases from V and 5 bases from J, with 22 bases between. The CDR3 extends over 17 amino acids. In germline, CDR1 is MGHRA, CDR2 YSYEKL. CDR3 in DNA: TGCGCCAGCAGCCAAATTGAACCGGCGGGACAGTGGCACGAGCAGTACTTC. It translates to CASSQIEPAGQWHEQYF.

A remark on this clone: A much more abundant neighbour one base away suggests this may be a read error. This rearrangement joins TRBV7-2 to TRBJ2-7; 12 bases match TRBD2. The CDR3 is made up of 15 amino acids. V was clipped by 5 bases and J by 0 bases; unmatched bases: 2. The V gene's germline CDR1 is SGHTA and CDR2 FQGNSA. The CDR3 sequence is CASSQTSGSSYEQYF. Written as DNA, the CDR3 is TGTGCCAGCAGCCAGACTAGCGGGAGCTCCTACGAGCAGTACTTC. Based on the CDR3 plus reference TRBV7-2 and TRBJ2-7, the full variable domain is GAGVSQSPSNKVTEKGKDVELRCDPISGHTALYWYRQSLGQGLEFLIYFQGNSAPDKSGLPSDRFSAERTGGSVSTLTIQRTQQEDSAVYLCASSQTSGSSYEQYFGPGTRLTVT.

The chain links TRBV6-8 to TRBJ2-7, with TRBD2 matching over 11 bases. The CDR3 consists of 13 residues. The germline V gene has CDR1 MNHGY and CDR2 SAAAGT. V was clipped by 11 bases and J by 4 bases; unmatched bases: 7. The CDR3 DNA reads TGTGCCGGTGGGACTAGCGGTTCGTACGAGCAGTACTTC. Encoded protein: CAGGTSGSYEQYF.

This clone has only a few counts. This rearrangement joins TRBV5-4 to TRBJ2-5; 10 bases align to TRBD2. Per germline, CDR1 SGHNT and CDR2 YYREEE (reference sequence). The CDR3 spans 17 residues. J was trimmed by 4 bases and V by 0 bases; bases with no gene match: 9. CDR3 in amino acids: CASSLAGASGSGETQYF. Written as DNA, the CDR3 is TGTGCCAGCAGCTTGGCCGGGGCTAGCGGGAGCGGAGAGACCCAGTACTTC. The full variable domain, rest sourced from reference TRBV5-4 and TRBJ2-5, is ETGVTQSPTHLIKTRGQQVTLRCSSQSGHNTVSWYQQALGQGPQFIFQYYREEENGRGNFPPRFSGLQFPNYSSELNVNALELDDSALYLCASSLAGASGSGETQYFGPGTRLLVL.

J is TRBJ1-1 and V is TRBV18; D is undetermined. CDR1 is KGHSH, CDR2 LQKENI, per germline. This CDR3 is 14 amino acids long. Between the trimmed V and J ends, which lost 1 base and 4 bases, there was a span of 10 bases. The DNA of the CDR3 is TGTGCCAGCTCACCACGAGAGTCGGGCACTGAAGCTTTCTTT. Translated, it gives CASSPRESGTEAFF.

J is TRBJ2-2 and V is TRBV27; D is ambiguous. This CDR3 is 12 amino acids long. Germline-derived CDR1 and CDR2 are MNHEY and SMNVEV (reference sequence). Trimming pared 10 bases from V and 3 bases from J, leaving 9 bases between. The CDR3 region is CATAWYTGELFF. In DNA, the CDR3 is TGTGCCACCGCGTGGTACACCGGGGAGCTGTTTTTT.

The V and J genes are TRBV19 and TRBJ1-2, with 12 bases aligning to TRBD1. This CDR3 has 12 residues. In germline, CDR1 is LNHDA, CDR2 SQIVND (reference sequence). V dropped 5 bases and J dropped 10; count of bases not matched to a gene: 2. The CDR3 bases are TGTGCCAGTAGTGCGGGACAGGGGGCCTACACCTTC. Its translation: CASSAGQGAYTF. Complete variable domain (other parts from reference TRBV19 and TRBJ1-2): DGGITQSPKYLFRKEGQNVTLSCEQNLNHDAMYWYRQDPGQGLRLIYYSQIVNDFQKGDIAEGYSVSREKKESFPLTVTSAQKNPTAFYLCASSAGQGAYTFGSGTRLTVV.

The rearrangement uses TRBV9 and TRBJ1-3; D uncertain. Trimming took 3 bases from V and 1 from J, leaving 8 bases between them. Germline V lookup: CDR1 SGDLS, CDR2 YYNGEE. The CDR3 runs to 14 residues. The CDR3 region has the DNA TGTGCCAGCAGCGGCGTCCGTTCTGGAAACACCATATATTTT. This codes for CASSGVRSGNTIYF.

The genes are TRBV5-5 and TRBJ2-1; a weak D match, TRBD1 (5 bases). V lost 0 bases and J lost 4, with 11 bases in between. CDR3 length: 15 residues. From germline, CDR1 is SGHKS and CDR2 YYEKEE (reference sequence). The CDR3 DNA reads as TGTGCCAGCAGCTTGGGGCAGGGTTCATACAATGAGCAGTTCTTC. Protein sequence: CASSLGQGSYNEQFF.